One and the same sample provided the 29 T cell receptor beta chains below, sequenced in a study of T cells expressing NK-cell markers. Following a re-call of the 5' RACE reads, TCRdb has one entry per CDR3 protein and lacks DNA. Its listing shows under 200,000 distinct CDR3 sequences. Sample: blood T cells: a sorted CD56 or NKG2C T cell subset, CD4+ or CD8+ T cells, or bulk PBMC T cells (not recorded which). These receptors all come from a woman between 18 and 70 years old in good health.

This chain connects TRBV28 to TRBJ2-6; TCRdb's D call, TRBD1, is unchecked because there is no DNA. The CDR3 sequence is 16 residues long. Germline assignment: CDR1 MDHEN and CDR2 SYDVKM. CDR3 protein: CASSSPGRSGANVLTF.

This chain joins TRBV10-2 and TRBJ2-1; lacking DNA, the TRBD2 call made by TCRdb goes unchecked. Germline V gene sequence: CDR1 WSHSY, CDR2 SAAADI. The CDR3 sequence is 17 residues long. CDR3 in amino acids: CASSGLAGVTVFNEQFF.

CDR3 residues: CSASIAGRNEQYF. The J gene is TRBJ2-7, the V gene TRBV20-1; the TCRdb D gene call, TRBD2, has no DNA to confirm it. The CDR3 sequence is 13 residues long. Germline assignment: CDR1 DFQATT and CDR2 SNEGSKA (reference sequence).

The rearrangement uses TRBV6-1 and TRBJ1-5; absent DNA, TCRdb's TRBD1 call cannot be checked. This CDR3 contains 16 residues. The germline gives CDR1 MNHNS, CDR2 SASEGT. CDR3 amino acids: CASSDWGAVSNQPQHF.

The chain combines TRBV5-1 with TRBJ2-7; the D gene TCRdb calls, TRBD1, cannot be checked with no DNA. The CDR3 has 15 amino acids. The germline V gene has CDR1 SGHRS and CDR2 YFSETQ. The CDR3 region is CASSAGDRGSIEQYF.

This sequence joins TRBV6-1 and TRBJ2-5; lacking DNA, the TRBD2 call made by TCRdb goes unchecked. Germline values: CDR1 MNHNS, CDR2 SASEGT. The CDR3 has 13 residues. The CDR3 loop reads CASQAGGHETQYF.

This chain joins TRBV20-1 and TRBJ2-1; the D call from TCRdb, TRBD2, cannot be confirmed without DNA. Germline V gene lookup returns CDR1 DFQATT and CDR2 SNEGSKA (reference sequence). The length of the CDR3 is 13 residues. The CDR3 spells CSARRSLYNEQFF.

The chain is built from TRBV10-3 and TRBJ2-3; checking the TCRdb D call of TRBD1 is not possible without DNA. The CDR3 is 15 amino acids. Germline values: CDR1 ENHRY, CDR2 SYGVKD. Here the CDR3 reads CAIRPGQGRTDTQYF.

V is TRBV5-1 and J is TRBJ1-2. Germline CDR1 reads SGHRS; CDR2 reads YFSETQ. CDR3 length: 16 amino acids. The CDR3 loop reads CASSLSPGPTIYGYTF.

V gene TRBV4-2 combines with J gene TRBJ1-5; TCRdb outputs TRBD1, but without DNA this stays unchecked. The CDR3 totals 16 residues. The V gene's germline CDR1 is LGHNA and CDR2 YNFKEQ. The CDR3 is CASSQVSGGAWQPQHF.

This chain joins TRBV5-1 and TRBJ2-3; there is no DNA to check the TCRdb D call of TRBD2. The CDR3 spans 15 residues. Germline values: CDR1 SGHRS, CDR2 YFSETQ. CDR3 protein: CASSLERPPPDTQYF.

V is TRBV6-1 and J is TRBJ2-1; the D call from TCRdb, TRBD2, cannot be confirmed without DNA. Germline CDR1 MNHNS, CDR2 SASEGT. The CDR3 spans 16 residues. The CDR3 region is CASSPGLAGVYNEQFF.

The rearrangement links TRBV6-1 to TRBJ1-2; no DNA is available, so the TRBD1 call from TCRdb remains unchecked. Germline values: CDR1 MNHNS, CDR2 SASEGT. CDR3 length: 13 amino acids. The CDR3 protein is CASSDNIGQGYTF.

This chain joins TRBV18 and TRBJ2-1; the D gene TCRdb calls, TRBD1, cannot be checked with no DNA. The germline CDR1 and CDR2 sequences are KGHSH and LQKENI. This CDR3 region has 13 residues. CDR3 amino acids: CASSPGGPGEQFF.

The CDR3: CASSVGFVEQFF. The rearrangement links TRBV5-1 to TRBJ2-1. Germline V gene lookup returns CDR1 SGHRS and CDR2 YFSETQ. The CDR3 has 12 amino acids.

J is TRBJ2-7 and V is TRBV28; the D call from TCRdb, TRBD1, cannot be confirmed without DNA. From germline, CDR1 is MDHEN and CDR2 SYDVKM. The CDR3 length is 15 residues. The CDR3: CASSSNRVLGYEQYF. The full variable domain, completed using reference TRBV28 and TRBJ2-7, is DVKVTQSSRYLVKRTGEKVFLECVQDMDHENMFWYRQDPGLGLRLIYFSYDVKMKEKGDIPEGYSVSREKKERFSLILESASTNQTSMYLCASSSNRVLGYEQYFGPGTRLTVT.

The gene calls are TRBV5-1 and TRBJ1-1; as DNA is missing, the TRBD1 call by TCRdb cannot be tested. This CDR3 has 15 residues. Germline V gene sequence: CDR1 SGHRS, CDR2 YFSETQ. The chain's CDR3 is CASSSMGQGNTEAFF.

The gene calls are TRBV6-1 and TRBJ2-3; TCRdb designates TRBD2, a call that cannot be tested without DNA. The CDR3 runs to 15 residues. CDR1 MNHNS and CDR2 SASEGT come from the germline V gene. CDR3 sequence reads: CASRNGPVGVDTQYF.

V usage is TRBV4-1 and J usage is TRBJ2-7; the TRBD1 assignment by TCRdb is unverifiable without DNA. There are 14 residues in the CDR3. The V gene's germline CDR1 is MGHRA and CDR2 YSYEKL. CDR3 region: CASSQPGYSYEQYF.

The gene calls are TRBV9 and TRBJ1-2; TCRdb designates TRBD1, a call that cannot be tested without DNA. The CDR3 covers 15 residues. Looked up from germline, CDR1 is SGDLS and CDR2 is YYNGEE. CDR3 sequence: CASSEEPGQGDGYTF.

The chain carries TRBV25-1 and TRBJ1-6; TCRdb names TRBD1, which stays unverified in the absence of DNA. Germline assignment: CDR1 MGHDK and CDR2 SYGVNS. The CDR3 is 15 residues long. The CDR3 sequence is CASSDPTGAISPLHF.

This chain uses TRBV30 with TRBJ2-7; with no DNA, the TCRdb D assignment of TRBD1 cannot be verified. CDR1 is GTSNPN, CDR2 SVGIG, per germline (reference sequence). This CDR3 is built from 16 residues. CDR3 region: CAASRRDRGGSYEQYF.

The chain employs TRBV25-1 and TRBJ2-7; TCRdb selects TRBD1, and the lack of DNA leaves this call unchecked. CDR3 length equals 15 residues. Germline V gene data show CDR1 as MGHDK and CDR2 as SYGVNS. CDR3: CASSEYGGPLEEQYF.

V and J are TRBV7-2 and TRBJ2-7. Germline CDR1 reads SGHTA; CDR2 reads FQGNSA. CDR3 length: 14 residues. The CDR3 loop is CASSRDPAGYEQYF.

The chain combines TRBV15 with TRBJ2-2; TCRdb outputs TRBD1, but without DNA this stays unchecked. Per germline, CDR1 LNHNV and CDR2 YYDKDF (reference sequence). The CDR3 contains 17 residues. CDR3 protein: CATSRGPGTGDTGELFF.

This chain connects TRBV7-3 to TRBJ2-3; TCRdb lists TRBD1, though no DNA is available to test this call. This CDR3 has 19 amino acids. Germline lookup yields CDR1 SGHTA and CDR2 FQGTGA. CDR3 protein: CASSSRLGGNHPSTDTQYF.

CDR3 amino acids: CASSLDNRGNTGELFF. The genes are TRBV5-1 and TRBJ2-2. The CDR3 runs to 16 residues. Germline V CDR1 and CDR2: SGHRS, YFSETQ.

The chain carries TRBV30 and TRBJ2-7; TCRdb indicates TRBD1, and absent DNA this call remains unverified. In germline, CDR1 is GTSNPN, CDR2 SVGIG (reference sequence). This CDR3 has 15 residues. This chain's CDR3 is CAWTKPRRGDYEQYF.

This sequence joins TRBV7-9 and TRBJ1-5. The germline V gene encodes CDR1 SEHNR and CDR2 FQNEAQ (reference sequence). This CDR3 is 14 amino acids long. CDR3 protein: CASSLASGLEPQHF. The whole variable domain, filled in from reference TRBV7-9 and TRBJ1-5, reads DTGVSQNPRHKITKRGQNVTFRCDPISEHNRLYWYRQTLGQGPEFLTYFQNEAQLEKSRLLSDRFSAERPKGSFSTLEIQRTEQGDSAMYLCASSLASGLEPQHFGDGTRLSIL.